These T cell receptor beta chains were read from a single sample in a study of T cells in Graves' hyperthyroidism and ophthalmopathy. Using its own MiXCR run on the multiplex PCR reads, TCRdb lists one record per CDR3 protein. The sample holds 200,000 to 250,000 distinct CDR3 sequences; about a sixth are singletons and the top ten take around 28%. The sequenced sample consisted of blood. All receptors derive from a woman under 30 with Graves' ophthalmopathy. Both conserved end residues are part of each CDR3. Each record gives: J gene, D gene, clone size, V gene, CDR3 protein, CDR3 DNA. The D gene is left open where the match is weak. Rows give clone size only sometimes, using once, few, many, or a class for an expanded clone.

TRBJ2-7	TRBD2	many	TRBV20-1	CSASGTSVNNEQYF	TGCAGTGCTAGTGGGACTAGCGTGAACAACGAGCAGTACTTC
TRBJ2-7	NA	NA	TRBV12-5	CASAFGAGWGGRGFSYEQYF	TGTGCTAGTGCCTTTGGTGCGGGTTGGGGGGGCAGGGGGTTTTCCTACGAGCAGTACTTC
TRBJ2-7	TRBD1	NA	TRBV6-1	CASNSGGFAYEQYF	TGTGCCAGCAACTCAGGGGGATTTGCCTACGAGCAGTACTTC
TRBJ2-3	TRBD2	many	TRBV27	CASSLERLAGGPDTQYF	TGTGCCAGCAGTTTAGAGCGGCTAGCGGGAGGTCCAGATACGCAGTATTTT
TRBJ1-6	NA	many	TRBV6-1	CASSTLGTYNSPLHF	TGTGCCAGCAGCACACTTGGCACCTATAATTCACCCCTCCACTTT
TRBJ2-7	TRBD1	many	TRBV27	CASRFRGQGYEQYF	TGTGCCAGCAGATTTAGAGGACAGGGCTACGAGCAGTACTTC
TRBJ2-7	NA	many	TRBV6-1	CASSLSAAYEQYF	TGTGCCAGCAGTTTGTCGGCCGCTTACGAGCAGTACTTC
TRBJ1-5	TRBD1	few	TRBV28	CASSFRETGGSRQPQHF	TGTGCCAGCAGTTTTCGCGAGACAGGGGGAAGTCGGCAGCCCCAGCATTTT
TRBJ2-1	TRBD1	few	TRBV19	CASTPYGTGAPDEQFF	TGTGCCAGTACCCCCTACGGGACAGGGGCCCCCGATGAGCAGTTCTTC
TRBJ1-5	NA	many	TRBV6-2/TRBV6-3	CASSRGLGGQPQHF	TGTGCCAGCAGTCGAGGCCTCGGGGGTCAGCCCCAGCATTTT
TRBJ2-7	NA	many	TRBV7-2	CASSPYLSSYEQYF	TGTGCCAGCAGCCCGTACCTGAGCTCCTACGAGCAGTACTTC
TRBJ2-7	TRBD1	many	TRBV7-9	CASSFSGTGQRRDDIRSYEQYF	TGTGCCAGCAGCTTTTCCGGGACAGGGCAACGGCGGGACGACATTCGCAGCTACGAGCAGTACTTC
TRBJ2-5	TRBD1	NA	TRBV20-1	CSARRRTGTQETQYF	TGCAGTGCTAGACGCCGGACAGGGACCCAAGAGACCCAGTACTTC
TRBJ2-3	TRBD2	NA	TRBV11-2	CASSLTSARTDTQYF	TGTGCCAGCAGCCTAACTAGCGCGCGCACAGATACGCAGTATTTT
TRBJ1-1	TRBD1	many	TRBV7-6	CASRQSPGTGVLDTEAFF	TGTGCCAGCAGGCAATCGCCGGGAACAGGGGTATTGGACACTGAAGCTTTCTTT
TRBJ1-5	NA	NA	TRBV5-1	CASSLALGEGQPQHF	TGCGCCAGCAGCTTGGCCCTGGGCGAAGGTCAGCCCCAGCATTTT
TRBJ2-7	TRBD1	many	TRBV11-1	CASSLAPGTASYEQYF	TGTGCCAGCAGCTTAGCCCCTGGGACAGCCTCCTACGAGCAGTACTTC
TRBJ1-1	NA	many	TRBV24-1	CATSDLLGAEAFF	TGTGCCACCAGTGATCTATTGGGGGCTGAAGCTTTCTTT
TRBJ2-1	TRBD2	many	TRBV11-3	CASSLALSGREEQFF	TGTGCCAGCAGCTTAGCCCTTAGCGGGAGGGAGGAGCAGTTCTTC
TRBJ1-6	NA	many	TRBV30	CAWTPGVSYNSPLHF	TGTGCCTGGACCCCGGGGGTTAGCTATAATTCACCCCTCCACTTT
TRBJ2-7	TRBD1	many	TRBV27	CASNLTGVVYEQYF	TGTGCCAGCAACTTGACAGGGGTGGTGTACGAGCAGTACTTC
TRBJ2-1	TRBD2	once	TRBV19	CASRKGAGVYNEQFF	TGTGCCAGTAGGAAGGGAGCGGGAGTCTACAATGAGCAGTTCTTC
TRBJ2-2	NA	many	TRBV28	CASSSSRLADGELFF	TGTGCCAGCAGTTCGTCGCGGCTTGCGGACGGGGAGCTGTTTTTT
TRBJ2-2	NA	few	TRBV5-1	CASRLNGQNTGELFF	TGCGCCAGCAGACTAAACGGACAGAACACCGGGGAGCTGTTTTTT
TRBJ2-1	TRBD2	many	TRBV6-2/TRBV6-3	CASRGTSGGWNEQFF	TGTGCCAGCAGGGGGACTAGCGGGGGTTGGAATGAGCAGTTCTTC
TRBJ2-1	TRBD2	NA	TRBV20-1	CSAREGTSVNNEQFF	TGCAGTGCTAGAGAAGGGACTAGCGTAAACAATGAGCAGTTCTTC
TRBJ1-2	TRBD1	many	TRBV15	CATSRDPLTTGVGYTF	TGTGCCACCAGCAGAGATCCCCTGACAACAGGGGTTGGCTACACCTTC
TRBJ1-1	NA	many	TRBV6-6	CASSYSFGVEMNGEAFF	TGTGCCAGCAGTTACTCTTTCGGGGTGGAGATGAACGGTGAAGCTTTCTTT
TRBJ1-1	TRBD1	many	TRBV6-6	CASSYSKFPGGQSSEAFF	TGTGCCAGCAGTTACTCGAAGTTCCCAGGGGGTCAAAGTTCTGAAGCTTTCTTT
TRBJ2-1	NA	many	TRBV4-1	CASSQDGHPEQFF	TGCGCCAGCAGCCAAGACGGGCACCCCGAGCAGTTCTTC
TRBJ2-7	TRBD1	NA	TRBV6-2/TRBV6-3	CASSRDRGSREQYF	TGTGCCAGCAGCCGGGACAGGGGGAGCCGCGAGCAGTACTTC
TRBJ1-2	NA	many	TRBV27	CASSSAEDGYTF	TGTGCCAGCAGTTCGGCAGAGGATGGCTACACCTTC
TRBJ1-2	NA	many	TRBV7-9	CASSWVEGFPANYGYTF	TGTGCCAGCAGCTGGGTGGAGGGATTCCCGGCTAACTATGGCTACACCTTC
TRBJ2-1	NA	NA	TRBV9	CASFSGSYNEQFF	TGTGCCAGCTTCTCCGGCTCCTACAATGAGCAGTTCTTC
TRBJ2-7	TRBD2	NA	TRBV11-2	CASSWSGGDEQYF	TGTGCCAGCAGTTGGAGCGGGGGGGACGAGCAGTACTTC
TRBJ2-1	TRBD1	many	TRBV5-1	CASSGQGFVNEQFF	TGCGCCAGCAGCGGACAGGGATTTGTCAATGAGCAGTTCTTC
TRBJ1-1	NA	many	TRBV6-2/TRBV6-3	CASSYAENTEAFF	TGTGCCAGCAGTTACGCCGAGAACACTGAAGCTTTCTTT
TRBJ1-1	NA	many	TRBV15	CATSREPDNTEAFF	TGTGCCACCAGCAGAGAGCCTGATAACACTGAAGCTTTCTTT
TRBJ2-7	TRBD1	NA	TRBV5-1	CAGSFETGDEQYF	TGCGCCGGCAGCTTCGAGACAGGGGACGAGCAGTACTTC
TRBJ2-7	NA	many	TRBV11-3	CASSSLRDSLYEQYF	TGTGCCAGCAGCTCTCTGCGGGACAGCCTCTACGAGCAGTACTTC
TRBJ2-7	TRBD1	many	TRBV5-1	CASSLAGTGGDEQYF	TGCGCCAGCAGCTTGGCCGGGACAGGGGGCGACGAGCAGTACTTC
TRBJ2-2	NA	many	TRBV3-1	CASSHLSDTGELFF	TGTGCCAGCAGCCACTTGTCCGACACCGGGGAGCTGTTTTTT
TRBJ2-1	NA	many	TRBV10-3	CAISAPWDYNEQFF	TGTGCCATCAGTGCGCCCTGGGACTACAATGAGCAGTTCTTC
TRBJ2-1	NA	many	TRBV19	CACTDSGVKNYNEQFF	TGTGCCTGTACCGATTCCGGGGTAAAAAACTACAATGAGCAGTTCTTC
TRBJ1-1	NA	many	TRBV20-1	CSAKLGTMDTEAFF	TGCAGTGCAAAGCTGGGGACGATGGACACTGAAGCTTTCTTT
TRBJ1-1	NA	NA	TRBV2	CASTGEHTEAFF	TGTGCCAGCACAGGGGAGCACACTGAAGCTTTCTTT
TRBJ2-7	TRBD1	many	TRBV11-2	CASRPRTGGLEQYF	TGTGCCAGCAGACCTCGGACAGGGGGCTTGGAGCAGTACTTC
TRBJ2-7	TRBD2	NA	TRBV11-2	CASSVTSGLYEQYF	TGTGCCAGCAGCGTGACTAGCGGGCTGTACGAGCAGTACTTC
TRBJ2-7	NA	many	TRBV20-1	CSARLGARAEQYF	TGCAGTGCTAGGCTGGGGGCGAGGGCCGAGCAGTACTTC
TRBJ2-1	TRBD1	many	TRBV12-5	CASGFPRQGGNEQFF	TGTGCTAGTGGTTTTCCACGACAGGGCGGTAATGAGCAGTTCTTC
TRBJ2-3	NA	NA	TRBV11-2	CASSHDRGQGGTDTQYF	TGCGCCAGCAGCCACGACCGTGGGCAGGGTGGCACAGATACGCAGTATTTT
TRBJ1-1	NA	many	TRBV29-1	CSAPIDGKSTEAFF	TGCAGCGCGCCAATAGATGGGAAGAGCACTGAAGCTTTCTTT
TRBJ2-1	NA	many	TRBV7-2	CASSFVADSSYNEQFF	TGTGCCAGCAGCTTTGTAGCGGATAGCTCCTACAATGAGCAGTTCTTC
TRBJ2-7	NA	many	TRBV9	CASSRAYDEQYF	TGTGCCAGCAGCCGGGCTTACGACGAGCAGTACTTC